The 30 T cell receptor beta chains presented below share a single source sample, sequenced in a study of blood T cell repertoires in COVID-19. Repertoires were generated with immunoSEQ multiplex PCR, while TCRdb's copy carries only in-frame clones and drops some. This table has some 45,000 clones, about 80% appearing once. The specimen was peripheral blood. Receptors were obtained from a man in his sixties or seventies with acute or convalescent COVID-19.

This rearrangement joins TRBV4-3 to TRBJ1-2; D gene unclear. With 0 bases removed from V and 0 bases from J, the gap between germline ends came to 11 bases. Germline V gives CDR1 LGHNA, CDR2 YSLEER. This CDR3 contains 16 residues. The CDR3 here is CASSQDFNSANYGYTF. CDR3 coding DNA: TGCGCCAGCAGCCAAGATTTTAATTCCGCTAACTATGGCTACACCTTC.

This chain joins TRBV9 and TRBJ1-2; a possible D gene is TRBD1 (6 bases). This CDR3 is built from 11 residues. V was clipped by 3 bases and J by 7 bases, with 7 bases between them. Per germline, CDR1 SGDLS and CDR2 YYNGEE. For the CDR3, the DNA is TGTGCCAGCAGCGACAGGGTTGGCTACACCTTC. Translated: CASSDRVGYTF.

The chain joins TRBV4-3 to TRBJ1-2, with D perhaps TRBD1 (5 bases). Trimming cost V 0 bases and J 0 bases, with 14 bases left between them. The CDR3 has 17 amino acids. Germline assignment: CDR1 LGHNA and CDR2 YSLEER. The CDR3 region is CASSQDRSGRANYGYTF. The CDR3 nucleotides are TGCGCCAGCAGCCAAGATCGGAGTGGCAGGGCTAACTATGGCTACACCTTC.

The chain joins TRBV11-3 to TRBJ2-1, with TRBD1 identical over 8 bases. With V trimmed by 5 bases and J by 7 bases, 7 bases remained unmatched. The CDR3 sequence is 14 residues long. CDR1 is SGHNT and CDR2 is YENEEA in the germline V gene. The CDR3 loop reads CASSPGGAVNEQFF. In DNA form, the CDR3 reads TGTGCCAGCAGCCCAGGGGGCGCGGTAAATGAGCAGTTCTTC.

J is TRBJ2-5 and V is TRBV5-1; 7 bases match TRBD1. The length of the CDR3 is 14 residues. CDR1 and CDR2 from the germline V gene are SGHRS and YFSETQ. V was clipped by 4 bases and J by 2 bases; unmatched bases: 5. The CDR3 bases are TGCGCCAGCAGCATAGGACAGGAACAAGAGACCCAGTACTTC. Protein sequence: CASSIGQEQETQYF.

This chain connects TRBV6-1 to TRBJ2-1; tentative D call: TRBD1 (6 bases). The germline gives CDR1 MNHNS, CDR2 SASEGT. V lost 2 bases and J lost 4, with 12 bases in between. The CDR3 extends over 15 amino acids. CDR3 in DNA: TGTGCCAGCAGTGAAAGGGGGACACCTTACAATGAGCAGTTCTTC. Its translation is CASSERGTPYNEQFF.

This chain uses TRBV6-6 with TRBJ2-1; 8 bases are shared with TRBD1. The germline V gene encodes CDR1 MNHNY and CDR2 SVGAGI (reference sequence). This CDR3 comprises 15 residues. J was trimmed by 10 bases and V by 0 bases; bases with no gene match: 8. Here the CDR3 DNA reads TGTGCCAGCAGTTACTCGGGGACAGGTATTGGGGAGCAGTTCTTC. Its protein product is CASSYSGTGIGEQFF.

CDR3 residues: CASSLQGVYTEAFF. The CDR3 DNA is TGTGCCAGCAGCCTCCAGGGGGTTTATACTGAAGCTTTCTTT. The rearrangement links TRBV5-4 to TRBJ1-1; the match to TRBD1 covers 7 bases. Trimming cost V 4 bases and J 5 bases; bases outside gene matches: 8. The CDR3 is 14 residues long. Germline lookup yields CDR1 SGHNT and CDR2 YYREEE (reference sequence).

The rearrangement uses TRBV28 and TRBJ2-7, with 8 bases fitting TRBD2. The length of the CDR3 is 16 residues. V was pared by 6 bases and J by 2 bases, with 12 bases of the junction left unmatched. Looked up from germline, CDR1 is MDHEN and CDR2 is SYDVKM. This CDR3 reads CASSPIRGGIAYEQYF. The DNA of the CDR3 is TGTGCCAGCAGCCCAATTCGGGGGGGAATTGCCTACGAGCAGTACTTC.

The chain joins TRBV6-2 or TRBV6-3 to TRBJ1-5, with D unclear. With 2 bases removed from V and 2 bases from J, the gap between germline ends came to 13 bases. The CDR3 has 16 amino acids. Per the germline V gene, CDR1 is MNHEY and CDR2 is SVGEGT. The CDR3 coding sequence is TGTGCCAGCAGTTACCTCCGCCCCAGTCGCAATCAGCCCCAGCATTTT. Its translation is CASSYLRPSRNQPQHF.

The CDR3 DNA sequence: TGTGCCAGCAGTGGCTGGACTAGCGGGGGGGCCGGGGAGCTGTTTTTT. Translating it yields CASSGWTSGGAGELFF. This chain joins TRBV6-1 and TRBJ2-2; 15 nucleotides align to TRBD2. After removal of 4 bases from V and 6 bases from J, the junction contained 3 bases not matched to a gene. This CDR3 comprises 16 residues. Germline values: CDR1 MNHNS, CDR2 SASEGT.

The chain links TRBV5-1 to TRBJ2-3; 8 bases agree with TRBD2. The CDR3 extends over 14 amino acids. Germline V gene lookup returns CDR1 SGHRS and CDR2 YFSETQ. V lost 5 bases and J lost 4; bases outside the gene matches: 6. DNA of the CDR3: TGCGCCAGCAGGCCCAGCGGGGGCCCAGATACGCAGTATTTT. Protein product: CASRPSGGPDTQYF. The variable domain in full, with the rest retrieved from reference TRBV5-1 and TRBJ2-3, is KAGVTQTPRYLIKTRGQQVTLSCSPISGHRSVSWYQQTPGQGLQFLFEYFSETQRNKGNFPGRFSGRQFSNSRSEMNVSTLELGDSALYLCASRPSGGPDTQYFGPGTRLTVL.

V usage is TRBV3-1 (or the pseudogene TRBV3-2) and J usage is TRBJ2-3, with 9 bases fitting TRBD1. The V segment lost 4 bases and the J segment 2 bases; nucleotides outside the gene matches: 10. This CDR3 spans 17 amino acids. Per germline, CDR1 LGHDT and CDR2 YNNKEL (reference sequence). CDR3 bases: TGTGCCAGCAGCCCGATAGACGGGACAGGGCACACAGATACGCAGTATTTT. Protein sequence: CASSPIDGTGHTDTQYF.

This rearrangement joins TRBV29-1 to TRBJ1-5, with no clear D. V was cut by 3 bases and J by 4 bases, with 10 bases left in between. CDR1 is SQVTM, CDR2 ANQGSEA, per germline. The CDR3 has 13 amino acids. This chain's CDR3 is CSVEVDENQPQHF. CDR3 bases: TGCAGCGTTGAGGTAGATGAGAATCAGCCCCAGCATTTT.

The V call is TRBV18, the J call TRBJ1-4; D may be TRBD1 (5 bases). CDR3 length: 15 residues. V dropped 3 bases and J dropped 8 bases, with 16 bases sitting between them. Germline V gene lookup returns CDR1 KGHSH and CDR2 LQKENI. The CDR3 is CASSPPGPRGEKLFF. DNA for the CDR3: TGTGCCAGCTCACCGCCGGGCCCTCGGGGGGAAAAACTGTTTTTT.

The chain carries TRBV14 and TRBJ2-6; D ambiguous. Germline V lookup: CDR1 SGHDN, CDR2 FVKESK. This CDR3 has 14 amino acids. V lost 4 bases and J 4 bases, leaving 8 bases between the germline ends. The CDR3 DNA follows: TGTGCCAGCAGCCCTCAGTGGGGGGCCAACGTCCTGACTTTC. As protein: CASSPQWGANVLTF.

The chain has TRBV18 and TRBJ2-5, with 7 bases aligning to TRBD2. This CDR3 is built from 14 residues. The ends lost 4 bases at V and 5 bases at J; junction bases unmatched: 7. Germline assignment: CDR1 KGHSH and CDR2 LQKENI. CDR3: CASSQPGGSETQYF. CDR3 coding DNA: TGTGCCAGCTCACAGCCAGGCGGGAGTGAGACCCAGTACTTC.

V usage is TRBV28 and J usage is TRBJ1-1; no clear D gene. CDR1 and CDR2 from the germline V gene are MDHEN and SYDVKM. The germline V and J ends were trimmed by 5 bases and 3 bases, with 4 bases remaining between them. The CDR3 length is 11 residues. CDR3 protein: CASSVDTEAFF. The CDR3 DNA is TGTGCCAGCAGTGTCGACACTGAAGCTTTCTTT. Full variable domain (outside the CDR3, taken from reference TRBV28 and TRBJ1-1): DVKVTQSSRYLVKRTGEKVFLECVQDMDHENMFWYRQDPGLGLRLIYFSYDVKMKEKGDIPEGYSVSREKKERFSLILESASTNQTSMYLCASSVDTEAFFGQGTRLTVV.

The genes are TRBV9 and TRBJ1-2; 9 bases fit TRBD1. V trimming: 4 bases; J trimming: 8 bases; junction bases outside the gene matches: 6. Germline V CDR1 and CDR2: SGDLS, YYNGEE. This CDR3 spans 13 amino acids. In nucleotides, the CDR3 is TGTGCCAGCAGCACTCAGGACAGGGGCGGCTACACCTTC. Protein product: CASSTQDRGGYTF.

In nucleotides, the CDR3 is TGTGCCAGCAGCTTAGAACAGGGTGATGACATTCAGTACTTC. It is translated as CASSLEQGDDIQYF. The chain joins TRBV7-8 to TRBJ2-4, with a weak D call TRBD1 (6 bases). The CDR3 loop spans 14 amino acids. Trimming took off 1 base at V and 8 bases at J, with 12 bases between the two ends. CDR1 and CDR2 from the germline V gene are SGHVS and FQNEAQ.

This chain joins TRBV4-3 and TRBJ2-1, with 13 bases matching TRBD2. V lost 4 bases to trimming and J lost 7 bases; unmatched junction nucleotides: 7. The CDR3 totals 16 residues. Germline V lookup: CDR1 LGHNA, CDR2 YSLEER. The DNA for the CDR3 is TGCGCCAGCAGCCGAAAGACTAGCGGGGGGAGGAATGAGCAGTTCTTC. Encoded protein: CASSRKTSGGRNEQFF.

The V call is TRBV7-9, the J call TRBJ1-3; D might be TRBD1 (6 bases). The CDR3 is 15 amino acids. Deletions cut 2 bases from V and 5 bases from J, with 13 bases between. Germline V gene lookup returns CDR1 SEHNR and CDR2 FQNEAQ (reference sequence). The CDR3 sequence is CASSLSQTGRNTIYF. In DNA form, the CDR3 reads TGTGCCAGCAGCTTAAGCCAAACAGGGAGAAACACCATATATTTT.

V usage is TRBV10-2 and J usage is TRBJ2-6; TRBD1 might be the D (5 bases). Between the trimmed V and J ends, which lost 2 bases and 0 bases, there was a span of 8 bases. This CDR3 region has 16 residues. From germline, CDR1 is WSHSY and CDR2 SAAADI. DNA of the CDR3: TGCGCCAGCAGTGAGCACAGGATCTCTGGGGCCAACGTCCTGACTTTC. It translates to CASSEHRISGANVLTF.

This rearrangement joins TRBV6-1 to TRBJ1-2; 9 nucleotides line up with TRBD1. The CDR3 extends over 14 amino acids. Germline CDR1 MNHNS, CDR2 SASEGT. V gave up 2 bases and J gave up 8 bases; unmatched junction bases: 6. CDR3 region: CASSERGTGSGYTF. CDR3 coding DNA: TGTGCCAGCAGTGAAAGGGGGACAGGGTCCGGCTACACCTTC.

This clone has a count of ten or more. The rearrangement links TRBV5-1 to TRBJ1-1, with D possibly TRBD1 on 5 matching bases. Looked up from germline, CDR1 is SGHRS and CDR2 is YFSETQ. The CDR3 runs 14 residues. V was shortened by 1 base and J by 3 bases, with 10 bases between the two germline ends. The CDR3 spells CASSLTLGDTEAFF. The CDR3 coding sequence is TGCGCCAGCAGCTTGACCCTAGGGGACACTGAAGCTTTCTTT. Drawing the rest from reference TRBV5-1 and TRBJ1-1, the complete variable domain is KAGVTQTPRYLIKTRGQQVTLSCSPISGHRSVSWYQQTPGQGLQFLFEYFSETQRNKGNFPGRFSGRQFSNSRSEMNVSTLELGDSALYLCASSLTLGDTEAFFGQGTRLTVV.

This chain joins TRBV4-3 and TRBJ1-4, with 9 nucleotides matching TRBD1. V trimming: 0 bases; J trimming: 7 bases; junction bases outside the gene matches: 6. CDR1 LGHNA and CDR2 YSLEER come from the germline V gene. The CDR3 is made up of 16 amino acids. CDR3 bases: TGCGCCAGCAGCCAAGATCCCGGGACAGGGTCTGAAAAACTGTTTTTT. Encoded protein: CASSQDPGTGSEKLFF.

V gene TRBV24-1 combines with J gene TRBJ1-2; TRBD1 aligns across 10 bases. The junction had 6 bases not matched to a gene; V was cut back by 4 bases and J by 2 bases. The V gene's germline CDR1 is KGHDR and CDR2 SFDVKD. The CDR3 covers 16 residues. CDR3 region: CATSDPGQGDNYGYTF. Here the CDR3 DNA reads TGTGCCACCAGTGACCCCGGACAGGGGGACAACTATGGCTACACCTTC.

This clone was detected only a few times. The chain joins TRBV2 to TRBJ1-1; D possibly corresponds to TRBD1 (5 bases). V lost 8 bases, J lost 4 bases, and 11 bases lay in between. CDR3 length equals 12 residues. CDR1 SNHLY and CDR2 FYNNEI come from the germline V gene. CDR3 residues: CASGGVGTEAFF. The CDR3 nucleotides read TGTGCCAGCGGGGGGGTTGGCACTGAAGCTTTCTTT.

The chain couples TRBV29-1 to TRBJ1-1, with a tentative D call TRBD1 (6 bases). V lost 6 bases and J 0 bases, leaving 14 bases between the germline ends. Germline V lookup: CDR1 SQVTM, CDR2 ANQGSEA. CDR3 size: 14 residues. CDR3 protein: CSVYIGTLNTEAFF. DNA for the CDR3: TGCAGCGTCTACATCGGGACATTGAACACTGAAGCTTTCTTT.

The CDR3 sequence is CASSLSGQGASGETQYF. In nucleotides, the CDR3 is TGTGCCAGCAGCTTAAGTGGGCAGGGCGCTTCTGGGGAGACCCAGTACTTC. V gene TRBV7-3 combines with J gene TRBJ2-5; the D gene is possibly TRBD1 (5 bases). Trimming pared 1 base from V and 5 bases from J, leaving 20 bases between. The CDR3 is 17 amino acids. Germline V gene lookup returns CDR1 SGHTA and CDR2 FQGTGA.